These 15 T cell receptor beta chains share one sample of origin, sequenced in a study of control samples from healthy donors and cancer patients (dated by TCRdb to about 2020). The method was the immunoSEQ multiplex PCR assay. The table was pulled from immuneACCESS by TCRdb, which kept in-frame rearrangements only. Such tables lose some clones; where checked, under half of the loss comes from unresolved V genes, and the rest has no known cause. The sample table lists under 200,000 clones, 90% to 95% of them with a count of one. Together, the top ten hold 8.5% of the sample. Material: blood. These receptors were collected from a woman in her thirties or forties in good health.

The chain uses TRBV11-2 and TRBJ2-7; no clear D. Trimming took off 1 base at V and 0 bases at J, with 4 bases between the two ends. CDR3 length: 13 residues. Germline V gives CDR1 SGHAT, CDR2 FQNNGV. DNA of the CDR3: TGTGCCAGCAGCTTAGGACACTCCTACGAGCAGTACTTC. This sequence encodes CASSLGHSYEQYF.

The rearrangement joins TRBV5-8 to TRBJ2-5, with 11 bases that match TRBD2. The CDR3 spans 17 residues. Germline lookup yields CDR1 SGHTS and CDR2 YDEGEE. Trimming removed 0 bases from V and 4 bases from J; junction bases left unmatched: 8. This CDR3 is CASSLAISGGARETQYF. The DNA for the CDR3 is TGTGCCAGCAGCTTGGCCATTAGCGGGGGGGCCAGAGAGACCCAGTACTTC.

Details on this clone: One junction end disagrees with the germline gene, perhaps due to a read error. This chain links TRBV7-2 with TRBJ2-2; D ambiguous. The CDR3 loop spans 14 amino acids. CDR1 is SGHTA, CDR2 FQGNSA, per germline. CDR3 coding DNA: TGTGCCAGCAGCATAGCCAGTCCCTCCGGGGAGCTGTTTTTT. This gives the protein CASSIASPSGELFF. The entire variable domain, with the rest obtained from reference TRBV7-2 and TRBJ2-2, is as follows: GAGVSQSPSNKVTEKGKDVELRCDPISGHTALYWYRQSLGQGLEFLIYFQGNSAPDKSGLPSDRFSAERTGGSVSTLTIQRTQQEDSAVYLCASSIASPSGELFFGEGSRLTVL.

V and J are TRBV9 and TRBJ2-5, with D perhaps TRBD1 or TRBD2 (6 bases each). The CDR3 is 14 residues long. V lost 0 bases, J lost 7 bases, and 13 bases lay in between. The germline V gene encodes CDR1 SGDLS and CDR2 YYNGEE. CDR3 protein: CASSVVEGGGTQYF. As DNA, the CDR3 is TGTGCCAGCAGCGTAGTTGAGGGGGGAGGGACCCAGTACTTC.

This chain joins TRBV6-5 and TRBJ2-3; D may be TRBD2 (6 bases). Trimming left V 0 bases short and J 6 bases short, with 16 bases between. The CDR3 runs 16 residues. The germline CDR1 and CDR2 sequences are MNHEY and SVGAGI. The chain's CDR3 is CASSYSSRQGGDTQYF. The CDR3 DNA follows: TGTGCCAGCAGTTACTCTTCCCGGCAGGGAGGCGATACGCAGTATTTT.

This CDR3 is CASSRGLAGSGELFF. The CDR3 DNA reads as TGCGCCAGCAGCCGGGGACTAGCGGGGTCCGGGGAGCTGTTTTTT. V and J are TRBV4-1 and TRBJ2-2; 13 nucleotides agree with TRBD2. The CDR3 runs to 15 residues. V dropped 4 bases and J dropped 6; count of bases not matched to a gene: 2. Per germline, CDR1 MGHRA and CDR2 YSYEKL.

The chain is built from TRBV9 and TRBJ1-2; the D gene is possibly TRBD1 (6 bases). V lost 3 bases, J lost 7 bases, and 13 bases lay in between. Germline-derived CDR1 and CDR2 are SGDLS and YYNGEE. The CDR3 runs to 13 residues. CDR3 in DNA: TGTGCCAGCAGCGCAGGGGAGTTGGGTGGCTACACCTTC. Translated, it gives CASSAGELGGYTF.

V gene TRBV29-1 combines with J gene TRBJ2-7; TRBD2 is a possible D gene (6 bases). The CDR3 spans 13 residues. Trimming pared 4 bases from V and 2 bases from J, leaving 12 bases between. Germline CDR1 reads SQVTM; CDR2 reads ANQGSEA. The CDR3 DNA is TGCAGCGTTGTGGCGGGACGGACCTACGAGCAGTACTTC. Its protein product is CSVVAGRTYEQYF.

The rearrangement uses TRBV12-5 and TRBJ2-3; no clear D. The V gene lost 2 bases and the J gene lost 5 bases, with 14 bases spanning the gap. The length of the CDR3 is 15 residues. Looked up from germline, CDR1 is LGHNT and CDR2 is FRNRAP. CDR3 in DNA: TGTGCTAGTGGTTTGTGGACGGCGGTGGGAGATACGCAGTATTTT. This codes for CASGLWTAVGDTQYF.

The V call is TRBV12-5, the J call TRBJ2-1; D may be TRBD1 or TRBD2 (5 bases each). Looked up from germline, CDR1 is LGHNT and CDR2 is FRNRAP. Deletions cut 7 bases from V and 0 bases from J, with 13 bases between. This CDR3 spans 15 amino acids. CDR3 protein: CASVGELFSYNEQFF. CDR3 DNA: TGTGCTAGTGTGGGGGAGCTTTTCTCCTACAATGAGCAGTTCTTC.

V is TRBV7-8 and J is TRBJ1-5; a possible D gene is TRBD1 (6 bases). The CDR3 consists of 15 residues. Trimming took 6 bases from V and 6 from J, leaving 18 bases between them. The germline CDR1 and CDR2 sequences are SGHVS and FQNEAQ. In DNA, the CDR3 is TGTGCCAGCAGTTCAGACAGGCTAGATCGTCAGCCCCAGCATTTT. Translated: CASSSDRLDRQPQHF.

This chain uses TRBV28 with TRBJ1-1; D unresolved. CDR1 MDHEN and CDR2 SYDVKM come from the germline V gene. This CDR3 contains 17 residues. The V end lost 6 bases, the J end lost 4 bases, and 24 bases lay between the germline ends. Here the CDR3 DNA reads TGTGCCAGCAGACCGCCTAGGGCAATAAAATCAGGCACTGAAGCTTTCTTT. Its translation: CASRPPRAIKSGTEAFF. The whole variable domain, remainder taken from reference TRBV28 and TRBJ1-1, is DVKVTQSSRYLVKRTGEKVFLECVQDMDHENMFWYRQDPGLGLRLIYFSYDVKMKEKGDIPEGYSVSREKKERFSLILESASTNQTSMYLCASRPPRAIKSGTEAFFGQGTRLTVV.

The CDR3 DNA reads as TGTGCCAGTAGTACATCCCCAGGGGGTGGTCAGCCCCAGCATTTT. It codes for CASSTSPGGGQPQHF. The chain combines TRBV19 with TRBJ1-5; 7 bases match TRBD1. Germline lookup yields CDR1 LNHDA and CDR2 SQIVND (reference sequence). The CDR3 spans 15 residues. The V segment lost 4 bases and the J segment 6 bases; nucleotides outside the gene matches: 9.

The chain joins TRBV5-4 to TRBJ1-2; D may be TRBD1 (5 bases). The CDR3 runs 19 residues. Between the trimmed V and J ends, which lost 0 bases and 3 bases, there was a span of 24 bases. Germline V gene data show CDR1 as SGHNT and CDR2 as YYREEE (reference sequence). CDR3 amino acids: CASSLGLRAGTWGDYGYTF. The DNA of the CDR3 is TGTGCCAGCAGCTTGGGGTTGAGGGCAGGGACCTGGGGGGACTATGGCTACACCTTC.

The chain is built from TRBV11-2 and TRBJ1-2; D possibly corresponds to TRBD1 (6 bases). This CDR3 contains 14 residues. Germline assignment: CDR1 SGHAT and CDR2 FQNNGV. Trimming cost V 1 base and J 2 bases, with 8 bases left between them. The CDR3 DNA follows: TGTGCCAGCAGCTTAGTTCAGGGGAACTATGGCTACACCTTC. Amino acid sequence: CASSLVQGNYGYTF.